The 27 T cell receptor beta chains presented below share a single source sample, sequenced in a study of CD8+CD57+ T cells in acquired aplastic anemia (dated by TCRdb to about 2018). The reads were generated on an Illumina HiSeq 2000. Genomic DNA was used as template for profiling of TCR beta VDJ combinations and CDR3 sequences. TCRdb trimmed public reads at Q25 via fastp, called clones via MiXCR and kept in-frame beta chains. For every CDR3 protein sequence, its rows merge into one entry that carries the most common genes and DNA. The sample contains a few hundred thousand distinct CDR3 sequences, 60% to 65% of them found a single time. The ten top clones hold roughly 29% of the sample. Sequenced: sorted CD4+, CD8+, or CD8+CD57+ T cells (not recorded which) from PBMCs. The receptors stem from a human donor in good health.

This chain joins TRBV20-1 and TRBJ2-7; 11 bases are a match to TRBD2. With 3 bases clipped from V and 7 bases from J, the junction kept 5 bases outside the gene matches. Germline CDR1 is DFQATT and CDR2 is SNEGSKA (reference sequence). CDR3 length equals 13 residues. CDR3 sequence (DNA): TGCAGTGCTAGTAGCGGGGGGGCTAGTGAGCAGTACTTC. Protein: CSASSGGASEQYF.

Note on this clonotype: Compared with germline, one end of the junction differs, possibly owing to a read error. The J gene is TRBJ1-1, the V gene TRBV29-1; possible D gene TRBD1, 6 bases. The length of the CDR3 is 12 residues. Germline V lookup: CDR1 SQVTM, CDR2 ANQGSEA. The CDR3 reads CSGAGEATEAFF. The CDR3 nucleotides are TGCAGCGGAGCAGGGGAGGCCACTGAAGCCTTCTTT.

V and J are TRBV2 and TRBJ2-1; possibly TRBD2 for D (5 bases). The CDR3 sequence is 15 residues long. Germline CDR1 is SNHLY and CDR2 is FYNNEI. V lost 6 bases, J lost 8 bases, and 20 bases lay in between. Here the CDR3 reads CASSQVRGSGYEQFF. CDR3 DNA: TGTGCCAGCAGCCAAGTTCGTGGGAGTGGCTATGAGCAGTTCTTC.

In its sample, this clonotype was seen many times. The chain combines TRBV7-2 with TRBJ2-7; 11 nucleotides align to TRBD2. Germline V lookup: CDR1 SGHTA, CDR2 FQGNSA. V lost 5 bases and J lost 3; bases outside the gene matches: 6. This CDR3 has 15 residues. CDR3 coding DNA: TGTGCCAGCAGCCAAACTAGCGGGAGCATCTACGAGCAGTACTTC. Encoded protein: CASSQTSGSIYEQYF.

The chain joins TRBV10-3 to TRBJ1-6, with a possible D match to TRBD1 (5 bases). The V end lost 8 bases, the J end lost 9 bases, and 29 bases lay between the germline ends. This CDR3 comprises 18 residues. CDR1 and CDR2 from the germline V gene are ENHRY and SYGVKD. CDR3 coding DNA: TGTGCCATCCACGGGACTAGCGGAAGCCTCCTACCGAGTTCACCCCTCCACTTT. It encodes CAIHGTSGSLLPSSPLHF.

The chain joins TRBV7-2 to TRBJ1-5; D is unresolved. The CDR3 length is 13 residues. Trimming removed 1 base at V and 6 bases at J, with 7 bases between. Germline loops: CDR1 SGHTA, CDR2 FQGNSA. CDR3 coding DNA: TGTGCCAGCAGCTTAGTTCTTGGTCAGCCCCAGCATTTT. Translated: CASSLVLGQPQHF.

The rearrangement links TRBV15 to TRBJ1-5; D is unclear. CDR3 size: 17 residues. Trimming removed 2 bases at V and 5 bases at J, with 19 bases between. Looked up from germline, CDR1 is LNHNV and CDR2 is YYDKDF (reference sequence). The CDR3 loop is CATSRFPLDESYQPQHF. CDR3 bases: TGTGCCACCAGCAGATTCCCCCTGGACGAATCTTATCAGCCCCAGCATTTT.

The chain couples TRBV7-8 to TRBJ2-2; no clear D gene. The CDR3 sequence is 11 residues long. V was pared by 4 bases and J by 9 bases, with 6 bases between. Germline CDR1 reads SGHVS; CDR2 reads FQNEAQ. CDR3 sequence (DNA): TGTGCCAGCAGCTCCCCTAGGGAGCTGTTTTTT. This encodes CASSSPRELFF.

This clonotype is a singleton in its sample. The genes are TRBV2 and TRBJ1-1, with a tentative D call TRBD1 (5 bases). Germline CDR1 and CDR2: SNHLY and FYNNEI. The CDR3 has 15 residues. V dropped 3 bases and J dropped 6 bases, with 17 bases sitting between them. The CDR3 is CASSDGAALNAEAFF. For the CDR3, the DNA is TGTGCCAGCAGTGACGGGGCAGCCCTCAACGCTGAAGCTTTCTTT.

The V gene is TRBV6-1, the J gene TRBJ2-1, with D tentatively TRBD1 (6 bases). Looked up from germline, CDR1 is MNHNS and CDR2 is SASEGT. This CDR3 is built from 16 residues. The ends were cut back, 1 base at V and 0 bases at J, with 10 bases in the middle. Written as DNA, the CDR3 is TGTGCCAGCAGTGAAGGTGGGGGCGGCTCCTACAATGAGCAGTTCTTC. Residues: CASSEGGGGSYNEQFF.

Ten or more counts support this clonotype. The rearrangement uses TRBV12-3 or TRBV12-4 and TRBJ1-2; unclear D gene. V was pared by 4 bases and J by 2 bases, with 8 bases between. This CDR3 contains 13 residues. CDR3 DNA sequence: TGTGCCAGCAGTTACCGCCAGAACTATGGCTACACCTTC. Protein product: CASSYRQNYGYTF.

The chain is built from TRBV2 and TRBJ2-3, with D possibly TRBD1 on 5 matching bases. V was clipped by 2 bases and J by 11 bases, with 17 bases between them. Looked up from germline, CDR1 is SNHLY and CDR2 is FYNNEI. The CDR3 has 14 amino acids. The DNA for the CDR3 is TGTGCCAGCAGTGAAAAAGGGGCTTACAATGAGCAGTATTTT. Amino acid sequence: CASSEKGAYNEQYF.

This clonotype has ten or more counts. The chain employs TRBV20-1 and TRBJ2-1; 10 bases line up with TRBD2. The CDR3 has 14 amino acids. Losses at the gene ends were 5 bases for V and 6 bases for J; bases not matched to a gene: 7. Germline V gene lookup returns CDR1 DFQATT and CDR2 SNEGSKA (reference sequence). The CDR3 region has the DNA TGCAGTGCTCTTCAAATAGCGGGGGGCAATGAGCAGTTCTTC. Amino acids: CSALQIAGGNEQFF.

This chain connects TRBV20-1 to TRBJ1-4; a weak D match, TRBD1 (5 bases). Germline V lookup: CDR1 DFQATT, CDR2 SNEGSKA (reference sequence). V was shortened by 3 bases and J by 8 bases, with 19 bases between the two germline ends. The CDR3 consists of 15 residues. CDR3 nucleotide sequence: TGCAGTGCTAGGGCCAATGTGGGGGTAGGGGAAAAACTGTTTTTT. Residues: CSARANVGVGEKLFF.

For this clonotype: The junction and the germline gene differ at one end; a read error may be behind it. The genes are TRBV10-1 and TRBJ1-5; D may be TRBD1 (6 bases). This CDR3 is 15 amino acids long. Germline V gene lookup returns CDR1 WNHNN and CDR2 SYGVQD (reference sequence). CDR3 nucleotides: TGTGCCAGCAGTCAGGGACACCTTAGCAATCAGCCCCAGCATTTT. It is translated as CASSQGHLSNQPQHF.

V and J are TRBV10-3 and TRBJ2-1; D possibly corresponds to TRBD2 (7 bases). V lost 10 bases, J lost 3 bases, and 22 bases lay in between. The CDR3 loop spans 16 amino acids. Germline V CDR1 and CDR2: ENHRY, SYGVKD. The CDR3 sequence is CASRGERDTIYNEQFF. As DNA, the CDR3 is TGTGCCAGCCGGGGGGAAAGGGACACCATCTACAATGAGCAGTTCTTC.

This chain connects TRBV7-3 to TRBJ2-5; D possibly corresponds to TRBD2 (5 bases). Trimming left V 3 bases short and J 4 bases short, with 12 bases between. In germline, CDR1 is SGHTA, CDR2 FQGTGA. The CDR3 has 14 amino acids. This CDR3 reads CASSLNPAGETQYF. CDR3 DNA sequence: TGTGCCAGCAGCTTGAATCCCGCGGGAGAGACCCAGTACTTC.

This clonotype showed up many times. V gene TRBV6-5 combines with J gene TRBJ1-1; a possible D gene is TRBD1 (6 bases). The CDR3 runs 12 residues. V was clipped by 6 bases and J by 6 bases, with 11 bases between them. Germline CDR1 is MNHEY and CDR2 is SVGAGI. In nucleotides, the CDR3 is TGTGCCAGCAGCATAGGGGGGGCTGAAGCTTTCTTT. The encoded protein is CASSIGGAEAFF.

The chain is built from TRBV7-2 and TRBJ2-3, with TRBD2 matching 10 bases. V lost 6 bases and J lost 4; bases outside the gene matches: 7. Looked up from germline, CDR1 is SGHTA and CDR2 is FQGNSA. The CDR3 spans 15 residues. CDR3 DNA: TGTGCCAGCAGTTGGAGCGGGGGGGTGGCAGATACGCAGTATTTT. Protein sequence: CASSWSGGVADTQYF.

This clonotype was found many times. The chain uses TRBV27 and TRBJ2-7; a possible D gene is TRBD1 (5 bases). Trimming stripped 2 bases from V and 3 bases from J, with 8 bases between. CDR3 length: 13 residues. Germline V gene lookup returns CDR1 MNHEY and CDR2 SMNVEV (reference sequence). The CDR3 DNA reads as TGTGCCAGCAGTTTAACCAGGGTCTACGAGCAGTACTTC. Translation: CASSLTRVYEQYF.

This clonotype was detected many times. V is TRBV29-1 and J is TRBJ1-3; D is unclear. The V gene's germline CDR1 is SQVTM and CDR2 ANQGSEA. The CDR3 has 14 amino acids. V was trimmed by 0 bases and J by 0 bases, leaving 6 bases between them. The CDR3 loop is CSVEDGLSGNTIYF. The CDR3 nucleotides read TGCAGCGTTGAAGACGGCCTCTCTGGAAACACCATATATTTT.

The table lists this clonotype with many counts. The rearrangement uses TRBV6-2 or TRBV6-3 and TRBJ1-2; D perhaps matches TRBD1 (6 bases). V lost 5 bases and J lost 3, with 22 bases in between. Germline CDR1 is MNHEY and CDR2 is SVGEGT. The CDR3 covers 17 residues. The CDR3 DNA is TGTGCCAGCAGTCCCAATGAAGCCGGGACAAGTGACTATGGCTACACCTTC. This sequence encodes CASSPNEAGTSDYGYTF.

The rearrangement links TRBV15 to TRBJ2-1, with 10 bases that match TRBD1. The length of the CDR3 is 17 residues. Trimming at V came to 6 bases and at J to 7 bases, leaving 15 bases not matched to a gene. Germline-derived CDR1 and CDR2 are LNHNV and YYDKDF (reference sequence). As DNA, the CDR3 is TGTGCCACCAGACAGGACAGGTCGGGACAGGGGTTGAATGAGCAGTTCTTC. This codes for CATRQDRSGQGLNEQFF.

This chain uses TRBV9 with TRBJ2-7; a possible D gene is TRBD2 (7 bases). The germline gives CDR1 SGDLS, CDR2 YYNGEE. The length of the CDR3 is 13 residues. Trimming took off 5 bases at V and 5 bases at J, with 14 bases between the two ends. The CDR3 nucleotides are TGTGCCAGCAGTCCCGAGGGGGGGGACGAGCAGTACTTC. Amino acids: CASSPEGGDEQYF.

CDR3 region: CASSLGASGEAFF. The CDR3 region has the DNA TGCGCCAGCAGCTTGGGTGCCAGTGGGGAAGCTTTCTTT. This chain links TRBV5-1 with TRBJ1-1; D remains unclear. Trimming removed 0 bases from V and 8 bases from J, with 11 bases in between. The CDR3 spans 13 residues. CDR1 is SGHRS, CDR2 YFSETQ, per germline.

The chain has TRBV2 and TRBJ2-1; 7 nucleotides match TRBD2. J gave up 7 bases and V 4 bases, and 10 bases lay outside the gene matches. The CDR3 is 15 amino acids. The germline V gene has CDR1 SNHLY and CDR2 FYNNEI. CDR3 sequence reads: CASSGGSGRGNEQFF. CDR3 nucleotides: TGTGCCAGCAGTGGGGGGTCGGGGCGGGGGAATGAGCAGTTCTTC. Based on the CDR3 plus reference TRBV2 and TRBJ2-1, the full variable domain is EPEVTQTPSHQVTQMGQEVILRCVPISNHLYFYWYRQILGQKVEFLVSFYNNEISEKSEIFDDQFSVERPDGSNFTLKIRSTKLEDSAMYFCASSGGSGRGNEQFFGPGTRLTVL.

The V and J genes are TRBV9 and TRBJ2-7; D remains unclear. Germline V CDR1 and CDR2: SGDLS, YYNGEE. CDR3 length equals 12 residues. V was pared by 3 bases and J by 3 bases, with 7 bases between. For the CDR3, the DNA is TGTGCCAGCAGCGAGCAGAGCTACGAGCAGTACTTC. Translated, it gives CASSEQSYEQYF.